This TCR beta chain was sequenced for a study of radiotherapy plus CTLA-4 blockade in lung cancer. Overall study findings and caveats: Tumor-origin TCR clones grew in blood after radiotherapy plus ipilimumab.

Germline assignment: CDR1 KGHSH and CDR2 LQKENI. The CDR3 extends over 13 amino acids. V was shortened by 4 bases and J by 6 bases, with 12 bases between the two germline ends. Data came from immunoSEQ multiplex PCR; TCRdb stores just in-frame clones and leaves some out. The table shows 65,000 to 85,000 clones, with just under 75% occurring only once. With respect to this clone: No antigen is known for it.

The gene calls are TRBV18 and TRBJ1-2; D is possibly TRBD1 (6 bases). Sequencing was performed on peripheral blood, taken from a patient treated with radiotherapy plus ipilimumab. This clonotype was sampled from a human donor with non-small cell lung cancer whose response to radiotherapy plus ipilimumab could not be evaluated. This CDR3 reads CASSLQGLNGYTF. The CDR3 coding sequence is TGTGCCAGCTCACTACAGGGTTTGAATGGCTACACCTTC.